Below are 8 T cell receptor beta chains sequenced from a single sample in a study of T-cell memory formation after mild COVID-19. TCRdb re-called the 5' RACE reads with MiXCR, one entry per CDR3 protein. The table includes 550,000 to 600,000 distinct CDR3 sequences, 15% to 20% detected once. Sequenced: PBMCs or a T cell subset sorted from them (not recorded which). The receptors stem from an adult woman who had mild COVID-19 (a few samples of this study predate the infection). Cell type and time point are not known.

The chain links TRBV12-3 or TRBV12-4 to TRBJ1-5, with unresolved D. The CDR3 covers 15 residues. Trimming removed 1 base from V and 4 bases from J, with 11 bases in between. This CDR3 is CASSLGVRYNQPQHF. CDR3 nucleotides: TGTGCCAGCAGTTTAGGAGTCAGGTATAATCAGCCCCAGCATTTT.

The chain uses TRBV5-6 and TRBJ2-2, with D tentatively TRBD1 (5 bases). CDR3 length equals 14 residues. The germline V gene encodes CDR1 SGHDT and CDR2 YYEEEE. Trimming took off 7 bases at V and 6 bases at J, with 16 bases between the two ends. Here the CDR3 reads CASRQKGYSGELFF. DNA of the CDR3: TGTGCCAGCCGTCAGAAGGGGTATTCCGGGGAGCTGTTTTTT. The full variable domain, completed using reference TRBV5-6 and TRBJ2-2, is DAGVTQSPTHLIKTRGQQVTLRCSPKSGHDTVSWYQQALGQGPQFIFQYYEEEERQRGNFPDRFSGHQFPNYSSELNVNALLLGDSALYLCASRQKGYSGELFFGEGSRLTVL.

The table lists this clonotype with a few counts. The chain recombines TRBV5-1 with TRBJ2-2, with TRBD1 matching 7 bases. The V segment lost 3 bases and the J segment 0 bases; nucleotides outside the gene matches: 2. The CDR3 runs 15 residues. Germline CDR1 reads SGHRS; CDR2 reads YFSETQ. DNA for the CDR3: TGCGCCAGCAGCTCAGGGGGTACGAACACCGGGGAGCTGTTTTTT. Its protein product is CASSSGGTNTGELFF.

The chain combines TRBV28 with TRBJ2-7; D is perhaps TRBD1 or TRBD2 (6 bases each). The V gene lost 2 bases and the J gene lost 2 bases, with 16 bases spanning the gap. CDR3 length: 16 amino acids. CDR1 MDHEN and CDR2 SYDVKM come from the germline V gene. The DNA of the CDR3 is TGTGCCAGCAGTTTAGGAGGGACAATAGGGACCTACGAGCAGTACTTC. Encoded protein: CASSLGGTIGTYEQYF.

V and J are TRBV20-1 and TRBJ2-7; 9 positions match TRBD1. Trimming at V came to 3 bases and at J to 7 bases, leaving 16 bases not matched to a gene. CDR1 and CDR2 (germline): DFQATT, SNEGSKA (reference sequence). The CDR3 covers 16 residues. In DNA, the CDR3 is TGCAGTGCTAGGGAAACCAAAGACAGGGGGAGAAGGGAGCAGTACTTC. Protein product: CSARETKDRGRREQYF.

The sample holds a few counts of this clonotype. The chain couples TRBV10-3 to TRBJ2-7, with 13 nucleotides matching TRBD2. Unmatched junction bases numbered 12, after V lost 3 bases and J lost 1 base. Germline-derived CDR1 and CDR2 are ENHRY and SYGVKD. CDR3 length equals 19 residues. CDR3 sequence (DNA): TGTGCCATCAGTGATATCGGACTAGCGGGAGCGAAGGCTTCCTACGAGCAGTACTTC. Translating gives CAISDIGLAGAKASYEQYF.

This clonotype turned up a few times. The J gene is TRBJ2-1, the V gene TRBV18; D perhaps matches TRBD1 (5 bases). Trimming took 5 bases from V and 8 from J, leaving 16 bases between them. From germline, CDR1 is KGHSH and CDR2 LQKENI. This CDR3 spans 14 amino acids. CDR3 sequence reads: CASSLRGSLDEQFF. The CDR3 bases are TGTGCCAGCTCATTAAGGGGTAGTCTCGATGAGCAGTTCTTC.

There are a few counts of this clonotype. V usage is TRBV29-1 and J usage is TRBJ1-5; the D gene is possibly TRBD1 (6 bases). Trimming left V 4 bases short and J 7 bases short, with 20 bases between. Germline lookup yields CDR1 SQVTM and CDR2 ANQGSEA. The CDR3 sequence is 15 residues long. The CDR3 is CSVARRGDPGQPQHF. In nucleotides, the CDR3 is TGCAGCGTTGCCCGCAGGGGAGATCCGGGACAGCCCCAGCATTTT. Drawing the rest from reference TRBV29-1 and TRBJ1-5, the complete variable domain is SAVISQKPSRDICQRGTSLTIQCQVDSQVTMMFWYRQQPGQSLTLIATANQGSEATYESGFVIDKFPISRPNLTFSTLTVSNMSPEDSSIYLCSVARRGDPGQPQHFGDGTRLSIL.